This passage covers 17 T cell receptor beta chains from one sample sequenced in a study of cytomegalovirus exposure and HLA in healthy donors (dated by TCRdb to 2015 to 2018). Library construction relied on the immunoSEQ multiplex PCR assay. For the multiplex PCR, a mixture combining 60 forward primers for TCR Vbeta segments and 13 reverse primers for TCR Jbeta segments was used. TCRdb stores this immuneACCESS table with in-frame sequences only. Part of the clones is absent; in the studies checked, under half of the shortfall reflects unresolved V genes, and no reason is known for the rest. The sample records roughly 100,000 clones, over 70% of which are singletons. Of the sample, around 1.2% is held by the ten largest clones. Sequenced material: PBMCs. The receptors originated from a man aged 40-49 years in good health and CMV-seronegative.

The chain has TRBV29-1 and TRBJ2-1; a possible D gene is TRBD1 (6 bases). The germline V gene has CDR1 SQVTM and CDR2 ANQGSEA. V was trimmed by 7 bases and J by 9 bases, leaving 19 bases between them. The CDR3 length is 13 residues. The CDR3 loop is CSAGARGSGEQFF. The CDR3 DNA is TGCAGCGCCGGGGCCAGGGGAAGCGGTGAGCAGTTCTTC.

This clone was seen only once. The CDR3 region is CASSQGGTGDIYEQYF. The CDR3 nucleotides read TGCGCCAGCAGCCAAGGGGGGACAGGGGATATTTACGAGCAGTACTTC. V is TRBV4-1 and J is TRBJ2-7; 10 bases line up with TRBD1. CDR3 length: 16 residues. The germline V gene has CDR1 MGHRA and CDR2 YSYEKL. Trimming took 1 base from V and 4 from J; bases not matched to a gene: 7.

This clone was seen a handful of times. The rearrangement uses TRBV20-1 and TRBJ1-1; D is unresolved. The V and J ends lost 1 base and 5 bases respectively, with 5 bases between them. In germline, CDR1 is DFQATT, CDR2 SNEGSKA (reference sequence). This CDR3 has 11 residues. DNA for the CDR3: TGCAGTGCTAGAGCCCCAACTGAAGCTTTCTTT. Protein product: CSARAPTEAFF.

The rearrangement joins TRBV11-3 to TRBJ2-1; 7 bases fit TRBD1. The V gene's germline CDR1 is SGHNT and CDR2 YENEEA. CDR3 size: 13 residues. J lost 2 bases, V lost 8 bases, and 3 bases had no gene match. The DNA of the CDR3 is TGTGCCAGCGCCGGGACAGCCTACAATGAGCAGTTCTTC. It is translated as CASAGTAYNEQFF.

The chain has TRBV6-5 and TRBJ2-4; D might be TRBD2 (5 bases). Germline values: CDR1 MNHEY, CDR2 SVGAGI. This CDR3 is built from 14 residues. Between the trimmed V and J ends, which lost 2 bases and 9 bases, there was a span of 14 bases. As DNA, the CDR3 is TGTGCCAGCAGTTACCTGGAGAGGGATGGCATTCAGTACTTC. This gives the protein CASSYLERDGIQYF.

This clone has just one count. At one end, the junction sequence differs from germline, possibly due to a read error. The rearrangement joins TRBV7-7 to TRBJ2-5; 13 bases match TRBD2. CDR1 is SSHAT, CDR2 FNYEAQ, per germline (reference sequence). CDR3 length: 17 residues. CDR3 loop: CASSLGGLAGAQETQYF. For the CDR3, the DNA is TGTGCTAGCAGCTTAGGAGGACTAGCGGGGGCCCAAGAGACCCAGTACTTC.

DNA for the CDR3: TGCGCCAGCAGTGAGTCGATAACTAGCGGGAGGAAGGAGCAGTACTTC. Protein: CASSESITSGRKEQYF. The genes are TRBV10-1 and TRBJ2-7, with 12 bases fitting TRBD2. J gave up 7 bases and V 0 bases, and 7 bases lay outside the gene matches. Germline V gives CDR1 WNHNN, CDR2 SYGVQD (reference sequence). The CDR3 is 16 residues long.

J is TRBJ2-5 and V is TRBV2; the match to TRBD2 covers 7 bases. Germline V gene sequence: CDR1 SNHLY, CDR2 FYNNEI. Losses at the gene ends were 6 bases for V and 5 bases for J; bases not matched to a gene: 6. The CDR3 extends over 13 amino acids. This CDR3 is CASSKTSWETQYF. The CDR3 DNA follows: TGTGCCAGCAGCAAGACTAGCTGGGAGACCCAGTACTTC.

V and J are TRBV7-2 and TRBJ2-7; tentative D call: TRBD1 (5 bases). The CDR3 extends over 13 amino acids. Per germline, CDR1 SGHTA and CDR2 FQGNSA. V was cut by 3 bases and J by 3 bases, with 9 bases left in between. As DNA, the CDR3 is TGTGCCAGCAGCTTCGCCCAGGGCTACGAGCAGTACTTC. Protein: CASSFAQGYEQYF.

V and J are TRBV29-1 and TRBJ2-7, with 7 bases matching TRBD2. CDR1 is SQVTM, CDR2 ANQGSEA, per germline. This CDR3 is built from 15 residues. Trimming cost V 0 bases and J 2 bases; bases outside gene matches: 7. The CDR3 region has the DNA TGCAGCGTTGAAGACTACTTAAGCGGGGCCTACGAGCAGTACTTC. Protein sequence: CSVEDYLSGAYEQYF.

This clone was recorded once. The chain carries TRBV6-6 and TRBJ1-2; 7 nucleotides align to TRBD1. V lost 8 bases, J lost 9 bases, and 9 bases stayed unmatched. The CDR3 is 12 amino acids. The germline gives CDR1 MNHNY, CDR2 SVGAGI (reference sequence). The CDR3 loop is CASLTGRLSYTF. CDR3 nucleotide sequence: TGTGCCAGCCTGACAGGGAGGTTGAGCTACACCTTC.

The chain is built from TRBV11-2 and TRBJ1-5; 8 nucleotides align to TRBD1. The CDR3 runs to 16 residues. V shed 3 bases, J shed 3 bases, and the junction held 7 bases outside the gene matches. The germline CDR1 and CDR2 sequences are SGHAT and FQNNGV. Here the CDR3 DNA reads TGTGCCAGCAGCTTGTCCGGACAGGGCCCCAATCAGCCCCAGCATTTT. It is translated as CASSLSGQGPNQPQHF. The full variable domain, completed using reference TRBV11-2 and TRBJ1-5, is EAGVAQSPRYKIIEKRQSVAFWCNPISGHATLYWYQQILGQGPKLLIQFQNNGVVDDSQLPKDRFSAERLKGVDSTLKIQPAKLEDSAVYLCASSLSGQGPNQPQHFGDGTRLSIL.

The V gene is TRBV6-5, the J gene TRBJ2-5; D perhaps matches TRBD1 (6 bases). Germline V gene lookup returns CDR1 MNHEY and CDR2 SVGAGI. CDR3 length equals 15 residues. V lost 2 bases and J lost 5, with 15 bases in between. The CDR3 coding sequence is TGTGCCAGCAGTTACGAAGGGGGTTTCGTGGAGACCCAGTACTTC. Translated, it gives CASSYEGGFVETQYF.

The chain has TRBV5-1 and TRBJ1-5, with 7 bases that match TRBD1. The CDR3 is 14 amino acids. CDR1 is SGHRS, CDR2 YFSETQ, per germline. Trimming cost V 2 bases and J 4 bases; bases outside gene matches: 3. This CDR3 is CASSFGTENQPQHF. As DNA, the CDR3 is TGCGCCAGCAGCTTTGGGACAGAGAATCAGCCCCAGCATTTT. The entire variable domain, with the rest obtained from reference TRBV5-1 and TRBJ1-5, is as follows: KAGVTQTPRYLIKTRGQQVTLSCSPISGHRSVSWYQQTPGQGLQFLFEYFSETQRNKGNFPGRFSGRQFSNSRSEMNVSTLELGDSALYLCASSFGTENQPQHFGDGTRLSIL.

The chain has TRBV6-6 and TRBJ1-5, with unresolved D. This CDR3 has 14 residues. Germline CDR1 is MNHNY and CDR2 is SVGAGI (reference sequence). V was cut by 2 bases and J by 3 bases, with 8 bases left in between. CDR3 DNA sequence: TGTGCCAGCAGTTACCCAGGTCCCAATCAGCCCCAGCATTTT. It specifies CASSYPGPNQPQHF.

This clone was picked up a small number of times. The CDR3: CASSLATDTHNYGYTF. The CDR3 DNA follows: TGTGCCAGCAGCTTAGCGACAGACACTCATAACTATGGCTACACCTTC. This chain uses TRBV11-2 with TRBJ1-2; D possibly corresponds to TRBD1 (5 bases). CDR3 length: 16 amino acids. Trimming pared 1 base from V and 1 base from J, leaving 13 bases between. The germline V gene has CDR1 SGHAT and CDR2 FQNNGV.

The CDR3 sequence: CASSKDRWRGPRNEQFF. The CDR3 coding sequence is TGTGCCAGCAGCAAAGACCGGTGGCGGGGACCTAGGAATGAGCAGTTCTTC. This chain joins TRBV21-1 and TRBJ2-1; no check of the table's D call, TRBD2, against the DNA was made. TRBV21-1 is annotated as a pseudogene. This CDR3 spans 17 amino acids.